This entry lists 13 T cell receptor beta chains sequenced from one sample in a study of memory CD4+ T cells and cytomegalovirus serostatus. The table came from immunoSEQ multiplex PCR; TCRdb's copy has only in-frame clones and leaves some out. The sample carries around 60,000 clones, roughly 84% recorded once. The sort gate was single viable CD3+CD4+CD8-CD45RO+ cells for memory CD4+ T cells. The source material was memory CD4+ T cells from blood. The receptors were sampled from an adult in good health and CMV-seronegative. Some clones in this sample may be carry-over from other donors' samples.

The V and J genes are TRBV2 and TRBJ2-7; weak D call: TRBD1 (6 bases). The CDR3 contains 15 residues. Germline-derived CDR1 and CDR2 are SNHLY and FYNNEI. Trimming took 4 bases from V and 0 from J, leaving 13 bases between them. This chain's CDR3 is CASSVQGLSSYEQYF. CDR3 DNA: TGTGCCAGCAGTGTACAGGGTTTAAGCTCCTACGAGCAGTACTTC.

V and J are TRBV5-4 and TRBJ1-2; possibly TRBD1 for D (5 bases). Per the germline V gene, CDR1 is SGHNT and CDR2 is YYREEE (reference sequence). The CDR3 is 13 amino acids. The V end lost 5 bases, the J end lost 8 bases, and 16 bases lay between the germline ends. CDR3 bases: TGTGCCAGCAGTTCCGGGACGGAGAGGGGCTACACCTTC. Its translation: CASSSGTERGYTF.

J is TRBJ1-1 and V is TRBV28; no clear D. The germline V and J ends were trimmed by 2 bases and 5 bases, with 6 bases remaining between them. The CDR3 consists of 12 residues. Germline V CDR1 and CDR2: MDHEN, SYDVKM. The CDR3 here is CASSLQQTEAFF. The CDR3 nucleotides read TGTGCCAGCAGTTTACAACAAACTGAAGCTTTCTTT.

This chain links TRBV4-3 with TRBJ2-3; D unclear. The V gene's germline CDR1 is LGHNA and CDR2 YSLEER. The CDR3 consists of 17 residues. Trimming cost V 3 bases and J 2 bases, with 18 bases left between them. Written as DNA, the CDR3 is TGCGCCAGCAGCCAGAGTCGTGAACGGGCGCCCACAGATACGCAGTATTTT. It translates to CASSQSRERAPTDTQYF.

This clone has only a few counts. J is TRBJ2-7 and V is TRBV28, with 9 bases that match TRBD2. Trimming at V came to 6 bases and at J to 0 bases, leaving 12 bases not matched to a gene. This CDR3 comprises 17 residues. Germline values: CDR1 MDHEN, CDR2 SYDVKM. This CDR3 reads CASRFAVGREGSYEQYF. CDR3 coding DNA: TGTGCCAGCAGATTCGCGGTTGGGCGGGAGGGCTCCTACGAGCAGTACTTC.

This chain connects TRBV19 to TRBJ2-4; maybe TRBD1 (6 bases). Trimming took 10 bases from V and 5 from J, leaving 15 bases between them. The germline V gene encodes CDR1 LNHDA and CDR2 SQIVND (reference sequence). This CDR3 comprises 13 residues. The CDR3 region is CATPGTPENIQYF. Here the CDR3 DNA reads TGTGCCACACCGGGGACACCGGAAAACATTCAGTACTTC.

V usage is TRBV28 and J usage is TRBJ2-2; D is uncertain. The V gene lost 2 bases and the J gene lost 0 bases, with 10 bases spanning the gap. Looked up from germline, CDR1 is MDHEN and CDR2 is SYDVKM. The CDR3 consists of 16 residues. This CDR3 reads CASSLKGPTNTGELFF. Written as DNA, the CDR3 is TGTGCCAGCAGTTTAAAGGGCCCAACGAACACCGGGGAGCTGTTTTTT.

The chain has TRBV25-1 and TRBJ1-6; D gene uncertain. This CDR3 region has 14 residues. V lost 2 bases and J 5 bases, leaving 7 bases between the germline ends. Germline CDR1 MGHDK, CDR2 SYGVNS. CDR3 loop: CASSEIQNNSPLHF. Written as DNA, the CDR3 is TGTGCCAGCAGTGAAATACAGAATAATTCACCCCTCCACTTT.

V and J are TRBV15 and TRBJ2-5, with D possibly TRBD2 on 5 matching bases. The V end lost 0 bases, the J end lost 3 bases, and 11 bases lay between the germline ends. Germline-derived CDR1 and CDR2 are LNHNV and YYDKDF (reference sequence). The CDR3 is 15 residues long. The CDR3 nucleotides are TGTGCCACCAGCAGAGATTTGCGGGCAGAAGAGACCCAGTACTTC. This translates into CATSRDLRAEETQYF. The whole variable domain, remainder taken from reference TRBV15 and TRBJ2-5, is DAMVIQNPRYQVTQFGKPVTLSCSQTLNHNVMYWYQQKSSQAPKLLFHYYDKDFNNEADTPDNFQSRRPNTSFCFLDIRSPGLGDTAMYLCATSRDLRAEETQYFGPGTRLLVL.

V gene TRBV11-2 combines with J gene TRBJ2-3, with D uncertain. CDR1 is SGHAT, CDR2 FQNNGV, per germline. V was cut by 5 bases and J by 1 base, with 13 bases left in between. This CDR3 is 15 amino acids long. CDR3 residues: CASSRIALGTDTQYF. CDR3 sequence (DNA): TGTGCCAGCAGCCGAATAGCATTGGGCACAGATACGCAGTATTTT. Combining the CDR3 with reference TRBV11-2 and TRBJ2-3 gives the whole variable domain EAGVAQSPRYKIIEKRQSVAFWCNPISGHATLYWYQQILGQGPKLLIQFQNNGVVDDSQLPKDRFSAERLKGVDSTLKIQPAKLEDSAVYLCASSRIALGTDTQYFGPGTRLTVL.

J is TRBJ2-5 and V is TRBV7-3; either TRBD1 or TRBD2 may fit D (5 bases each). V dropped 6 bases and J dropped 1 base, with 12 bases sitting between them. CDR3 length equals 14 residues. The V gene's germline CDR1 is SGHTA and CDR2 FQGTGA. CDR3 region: CASSKPGPQETQYF. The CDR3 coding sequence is TGTGCCAGCAGTAAACCGGGACCCCAAGAGACCCAGTACTTC.

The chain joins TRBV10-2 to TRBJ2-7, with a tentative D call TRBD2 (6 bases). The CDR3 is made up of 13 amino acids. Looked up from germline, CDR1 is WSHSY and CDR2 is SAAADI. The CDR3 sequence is CASSGGAGWEQYF. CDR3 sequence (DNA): TGCGCTTCTTCAGGCGGCGCGGGGTGGGAGCAGTACTTC.

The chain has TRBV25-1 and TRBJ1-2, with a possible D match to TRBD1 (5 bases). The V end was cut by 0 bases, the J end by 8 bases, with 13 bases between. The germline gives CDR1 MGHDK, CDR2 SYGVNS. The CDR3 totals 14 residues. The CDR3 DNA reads TGTGCCAGCAGTGAATACCCGGGGGAGGGAGGCTACACCTTC. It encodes CASSEYPGEGGYTF.